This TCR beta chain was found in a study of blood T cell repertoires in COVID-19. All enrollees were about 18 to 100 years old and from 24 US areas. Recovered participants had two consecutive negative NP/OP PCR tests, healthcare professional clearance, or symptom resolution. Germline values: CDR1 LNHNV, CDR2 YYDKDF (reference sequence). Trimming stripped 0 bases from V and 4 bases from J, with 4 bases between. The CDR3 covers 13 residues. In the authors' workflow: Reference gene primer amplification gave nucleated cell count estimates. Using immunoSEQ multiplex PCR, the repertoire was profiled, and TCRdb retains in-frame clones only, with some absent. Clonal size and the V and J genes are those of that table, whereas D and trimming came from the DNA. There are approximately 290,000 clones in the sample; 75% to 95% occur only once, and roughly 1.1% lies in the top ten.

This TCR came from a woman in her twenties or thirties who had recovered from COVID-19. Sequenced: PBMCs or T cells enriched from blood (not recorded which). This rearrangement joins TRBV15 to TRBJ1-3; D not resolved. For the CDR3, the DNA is TGTGCCACCAGCAGAGATTTAGGAAACACCATATATTTT. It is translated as CATSRDLGNTIYF.